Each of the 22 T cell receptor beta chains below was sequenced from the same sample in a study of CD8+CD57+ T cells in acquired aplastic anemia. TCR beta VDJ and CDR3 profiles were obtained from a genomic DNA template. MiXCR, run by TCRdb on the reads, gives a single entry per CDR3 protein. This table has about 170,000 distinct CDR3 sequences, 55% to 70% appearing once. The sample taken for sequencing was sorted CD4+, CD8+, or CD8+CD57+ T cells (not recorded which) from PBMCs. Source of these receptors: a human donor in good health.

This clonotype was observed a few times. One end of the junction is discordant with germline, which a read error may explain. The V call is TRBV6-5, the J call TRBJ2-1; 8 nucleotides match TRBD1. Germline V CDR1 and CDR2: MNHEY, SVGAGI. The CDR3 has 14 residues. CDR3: CASRRQGSNNERFF. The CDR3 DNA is TGTGCCAGCAGAAGACAGGGGAGTAACAATGAGCGGTTCTTC.

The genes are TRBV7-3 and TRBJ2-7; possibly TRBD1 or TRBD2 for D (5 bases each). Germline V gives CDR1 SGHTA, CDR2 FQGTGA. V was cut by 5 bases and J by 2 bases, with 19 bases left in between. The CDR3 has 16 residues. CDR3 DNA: TGTGCCAGCAGCGTAGGGGTCGGCCTCGGGGCCTACGAGCAGTACTTC. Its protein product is CASSVGVGLGAYEQYF.

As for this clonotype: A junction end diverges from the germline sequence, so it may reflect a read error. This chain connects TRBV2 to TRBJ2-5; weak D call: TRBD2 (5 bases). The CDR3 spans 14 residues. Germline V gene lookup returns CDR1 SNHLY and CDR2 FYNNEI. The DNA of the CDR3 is TGTGCCAGCAGTCAAGCCGGGATCGCCGAGACCCAGTACTTC. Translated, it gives CASSQAGIAETQYF.

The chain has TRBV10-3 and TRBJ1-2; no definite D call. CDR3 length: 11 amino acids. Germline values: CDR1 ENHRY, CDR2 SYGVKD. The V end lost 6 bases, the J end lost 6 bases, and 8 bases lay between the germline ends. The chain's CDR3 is CAISGGDGYTF. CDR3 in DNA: TGTGCCATCAGCGGCGGAGATGGCTACACCTTC.

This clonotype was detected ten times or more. CDR3 sequence reads: CASIQLAGDPYEQYF. DNA of the CDR3: TGTGCCAGCATCCAACTAGCGGGAGACCCCTACGAGCAGTACTTC. The J gene is TRBJ2-7, the V gene TRBV5-6, with 11 bases fitting TRBD2. This CDR3 comprises 15 residues. The V gene end was trimmed by 6 bases and the J gene end by 2 bases; junction bases not matched to a gene: 7. Per the germline V gene, CDR1 is SGHDT and CDR2 is YYEEEE.

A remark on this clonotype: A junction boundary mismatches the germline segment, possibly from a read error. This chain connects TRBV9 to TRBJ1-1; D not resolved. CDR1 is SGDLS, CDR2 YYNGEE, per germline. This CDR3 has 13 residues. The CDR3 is CASSPVGNTEAFF. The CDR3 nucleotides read TGCGCCAGCAGCCCCGTTGGGAACACTGAAGCTTTCTTT.

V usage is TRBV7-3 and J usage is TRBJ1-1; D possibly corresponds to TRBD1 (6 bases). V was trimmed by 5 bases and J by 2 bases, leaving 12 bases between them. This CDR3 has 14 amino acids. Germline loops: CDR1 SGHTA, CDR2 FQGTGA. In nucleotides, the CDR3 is TGTGCCAGCAGCATTGCAGGGGAAAACACTGAAGCTTTCTTT. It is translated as CASSIAGENTEAFF.

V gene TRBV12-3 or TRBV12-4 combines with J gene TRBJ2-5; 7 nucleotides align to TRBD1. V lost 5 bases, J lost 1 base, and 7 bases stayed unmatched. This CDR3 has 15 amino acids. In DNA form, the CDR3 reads TGTGCCAGCAGTACTCACAGGGGCCTCCAAGAGACCCAGTACTTC. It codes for CASSTHRGLQETQYF.

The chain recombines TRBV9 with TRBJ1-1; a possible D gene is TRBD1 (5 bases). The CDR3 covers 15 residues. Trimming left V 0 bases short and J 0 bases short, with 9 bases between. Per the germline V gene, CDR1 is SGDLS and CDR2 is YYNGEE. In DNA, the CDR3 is TGTGCCAGCAGCGTAGGGGGGTCGGTGAACACTGAAGCTTTCTTT. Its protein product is CASSVGGSVNTEAFF.

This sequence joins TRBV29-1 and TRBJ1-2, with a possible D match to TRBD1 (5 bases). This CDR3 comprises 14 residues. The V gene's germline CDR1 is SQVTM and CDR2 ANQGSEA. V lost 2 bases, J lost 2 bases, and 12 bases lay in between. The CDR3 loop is CSVEYSGLNYGYTF. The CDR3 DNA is TGCAGCGTTGAATACTCAGGGTTGAACTATGGCTACACCTTC.

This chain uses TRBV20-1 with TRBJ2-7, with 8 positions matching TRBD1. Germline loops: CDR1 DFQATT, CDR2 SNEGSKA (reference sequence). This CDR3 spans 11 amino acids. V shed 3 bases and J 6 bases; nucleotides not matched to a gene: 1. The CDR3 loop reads CSASGQGEQYF. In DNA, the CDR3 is TGCAGTGCTAGTGGACAGGGCGAGCAGTACTTC.

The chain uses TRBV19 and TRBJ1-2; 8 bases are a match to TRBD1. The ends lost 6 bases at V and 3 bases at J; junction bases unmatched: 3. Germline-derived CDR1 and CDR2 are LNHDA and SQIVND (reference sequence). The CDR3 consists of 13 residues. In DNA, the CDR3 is TGTGCCAGTAGGTTGACAGGGGACTATGGCTACACCTTC. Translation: CASRLTGDYGYTF.

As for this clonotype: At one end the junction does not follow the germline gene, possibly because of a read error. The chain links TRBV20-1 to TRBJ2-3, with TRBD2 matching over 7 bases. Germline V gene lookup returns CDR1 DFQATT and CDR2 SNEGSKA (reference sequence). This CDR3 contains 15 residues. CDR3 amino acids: CSARDRGGPIDTHYF. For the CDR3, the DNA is TGCAGTGCTAGGGACCGGGGAGGGCCGATAGATACGCACTATTTT.

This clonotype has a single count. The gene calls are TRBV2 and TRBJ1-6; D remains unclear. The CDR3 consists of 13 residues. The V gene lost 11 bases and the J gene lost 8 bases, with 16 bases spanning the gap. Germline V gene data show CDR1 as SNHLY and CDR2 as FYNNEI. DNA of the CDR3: TGTGCCCCTAGGAAATACGGTTATTCACCCCTCCACTTT. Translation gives CAPRKYGYSPLHF.

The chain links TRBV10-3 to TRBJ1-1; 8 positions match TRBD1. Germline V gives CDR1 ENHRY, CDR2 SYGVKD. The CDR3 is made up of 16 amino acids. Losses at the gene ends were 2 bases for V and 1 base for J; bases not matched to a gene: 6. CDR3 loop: CAISENRGWGNTEAFF. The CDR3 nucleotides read TGTGCCATCAGTGAGAACAGGGGGTGGGGGAACACTGAAGCTTTCTTT.

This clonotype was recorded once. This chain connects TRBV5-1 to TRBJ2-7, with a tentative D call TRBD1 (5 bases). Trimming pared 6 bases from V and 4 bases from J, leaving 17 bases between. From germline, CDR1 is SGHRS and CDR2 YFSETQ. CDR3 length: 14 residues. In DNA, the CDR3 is TGCGCCAGCACACCGGGCCAGGGTGGTTACGAGCAGTACTTC. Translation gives CASTPGQGGYEQYF.

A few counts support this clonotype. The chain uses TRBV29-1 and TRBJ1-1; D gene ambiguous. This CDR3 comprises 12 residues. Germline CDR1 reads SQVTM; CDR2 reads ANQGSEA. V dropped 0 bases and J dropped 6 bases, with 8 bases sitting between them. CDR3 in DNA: TGCAGCGTTGAAGAGGGAGACCCTGAAGCTTTCTTT. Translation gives CSVEEGDPEAFF. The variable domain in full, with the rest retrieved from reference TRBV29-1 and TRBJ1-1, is SAVISQKPSRDICQRGTSLTIQCQVDSQVTMMFWYRQQPGQSLTLIATANQGSEATYESGFVIDKFPISRPNLTFSTLTVSNMSPEDSSIYLCSVEEGDPEAFFGQGTRLTVV.

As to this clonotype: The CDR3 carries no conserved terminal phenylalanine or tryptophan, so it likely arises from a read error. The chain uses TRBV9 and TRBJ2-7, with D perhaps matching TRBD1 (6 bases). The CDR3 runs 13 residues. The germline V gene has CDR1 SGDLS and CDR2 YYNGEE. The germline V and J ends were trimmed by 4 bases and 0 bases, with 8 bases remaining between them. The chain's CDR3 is CASSLDSSYEQYL. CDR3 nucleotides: TGTGCCAGCAGCTTGGACAGCTCCTACGAGCAGTACCTC.

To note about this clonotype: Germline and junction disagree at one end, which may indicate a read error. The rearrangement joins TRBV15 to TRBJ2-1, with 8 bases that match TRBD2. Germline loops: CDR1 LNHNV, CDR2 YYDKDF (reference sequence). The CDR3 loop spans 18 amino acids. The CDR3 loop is CAASRGVTSGRPYNEQFF. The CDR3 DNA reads TGTGCCGCCAGCAGAGGGGTGACCAGCGGGAGACCCTACAATGAGCAGTTCTTC.

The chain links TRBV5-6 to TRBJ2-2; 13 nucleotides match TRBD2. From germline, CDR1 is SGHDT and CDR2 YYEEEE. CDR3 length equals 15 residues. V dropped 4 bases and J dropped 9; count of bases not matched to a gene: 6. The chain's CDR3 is CASSPRTSGSRELFF. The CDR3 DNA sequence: TGTGCCAGCAGCCCTAGGACTAGCGGGAGTCGGGAGCTGTTTTTT.

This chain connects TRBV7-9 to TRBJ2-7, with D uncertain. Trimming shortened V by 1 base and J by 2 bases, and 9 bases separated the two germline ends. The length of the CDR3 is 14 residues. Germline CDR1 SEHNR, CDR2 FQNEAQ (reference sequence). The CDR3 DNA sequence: TGTGCCAGCAGCTTAGAACAGCCTACCTACGAGCAGTACTTC. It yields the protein CASSLEQPTYEQYF.

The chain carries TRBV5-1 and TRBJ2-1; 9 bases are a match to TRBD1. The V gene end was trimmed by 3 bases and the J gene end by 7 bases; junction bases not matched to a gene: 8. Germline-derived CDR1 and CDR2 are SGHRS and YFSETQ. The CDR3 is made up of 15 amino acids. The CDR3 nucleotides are TGCGCCAGCAGCTACCCGGGACAGGGTACAAATGAGCAGTTCTTC. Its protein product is CASSYPGQGTNEQFF. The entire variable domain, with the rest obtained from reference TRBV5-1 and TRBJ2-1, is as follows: KAGVTQTPRYLIKTRGQQVTLSCSPISGHRSVSWYQQTPGQGLQFLFEYFSETQRNKGNFPGRFSGRQFSNSRSEMNVSTLELGDSALYLCASSYPGQGTNEQFFGPGTRLTVL.